This paragraph reports one TCR beta chain. The antigen is undetermined. This entry comes from a study of long-term antiretroviral therapy in people with HIV. The study's findings and limits: Once patients were on ART, diversity went higher but still fell short of transplant donor controls. Every time point showed a repertoire led by clones expanded before ART. Blood dates from the mid-2000s to the late 2010s, possibly under older ART regimens.

Unmatched junction bases numbered 7, after V lost 4 bases and J lost 2 bases. Germline CDR1 SGHVS, CDR2 FQNEAQ. This CDR3 region has 15 residues. They ran version v3.0 of the immunoSEQ assay at survey level. TCRdb's table, derived via immunoSEQ multiplex PCR, lists solely in-frame clones and lacks some. The table includes 30,000 to 40,000 clones, around 82% detected once. The origin of this receptor is a man between 18 and 29 years old with HIV. Sequenced here: unsorted PBMCs, sampled 0.4 years before starting antiretroviral therapy. The V call is TRBV7-8, the J call TRBJ1-1; 7 nucleotides agree with TRBD1. CDR3 region: CASSSKGQRNTEAFF. CDR3 nucleotide sequence: TGTGCCAGCAGCTCGAAGGGACAGAGAAACACTGAAGCTTTCTTT.